The next 30 T cell receptor beta chains were all read from a single sample in a study of T cell changes during pregnancy in multiple sclerosis. This table comes from immunoSEQ multiplex PCR, and its TCRdb copy is limited to in-frame clones, with some not included. Of around 80,000 clones in the sample, 85% to 95% were seen once. The sequences come from peripheral blood, collected in the second trimester of pregnancy. The origin of the receptors is a female donor in good health, enrolled as a control in a pregnancy study.

This rearrangement joins TRBV5-6 to TRBJ2-3; 11 bases are shared with TRBD2. Unmatched junction bases numbered 5, after V lost 1 base and J lost 1 base. The CDR3 consists of 17 residues. CDR1 is SGHDT and CDR2 is YYEEEE in the germline V gene. The CDR3 here is CASSLRLAGLRTDTQYF. The CDR3 region has the DNA TGTGCCAGCAGCTTGCGACTAGCGGGACTACGCACAGATACGCAGTATTTT.

This clone showed up just once. J is TRBJ2-3 and V is TRBV6-5; D may be TRBD1 (6 bases). Looked up from germline, CDR1 is MNHEY and CDR2 is SVGAGI. This CDR3 spans 15 amino acids. V gave up 2 bases and J gave up 4 bases, with 13 bases separating them. Here the CDR3 reads CASSYPTEGADTQYF. DNA of the CDR3: TGTGCCAGCAGTTACCCAACAGAGGGGGCAGATACGCAGTATTTT.

Only one count was recorded for this clone. The gene calls are TRBV4-1 and TRBJ1-5; 8 bases are a match to TRBD1. CDR3 length equals 17 residues. The V gene's germline CDR1 is MGHRA and CDR2 YSYEKL. J gave up 3 bases and V 2 bases, and 9 bases lay outside the gene matches. The CDR3 DNA reads as TGCGCCAGCAGCCAACCCGGACAGGGACGATACAATCAGCCCCAGCATTTT. Its translation is CASSQPGQGRYNQPQHF.

The chain has TRBV5-1 and TRBJ2-1; 8 nucleotides match TRBD1. The CDR3 extends over 14 amino acids. V lost 2 bases and J lost 9; bases outside the gene matches: 7. CDR1 SGHRS and CDR2 YFSETQ come from the germline V gene. CDR3 loop: CASSLGTGSVEQFF. The CDR3, as DNA: TGCGCCAGCAGCTTAGGGACAGGTAGTGTTGAGCAGTTCTTC.

The chain recombines TRBV6-5 with TRBJ2-4, with a possible D match to TRBD1 (6 bases). Trimming removed 4 bases at V and 0 bases at J, with 13 bases between. CDR1 and CDR2 from the germline V gene are MNHEY and SVGAGI. This CDR3 spans 16 amino acids. In DNA, the CDR3 is TGTGCCAGCAGTTTGCACAGGGACGTAGCCAAAAACATTCAGTACTTC. Translating it yields CASSLHRDVAKNIQYF.

To note about this clone: This specimen includes other DNA sequences encoding the same CDR3. V is TRBV5-1 and J is TRBJ1-2; perhaps TRBD1 as D (5 bases). CDR1 SGHRS and CDR2 YFSETQ come from the germline V gene. The ends were cut back, 0 bases at V and 0 bases at J, with 9 bases in the middle. The CDR3 totals 15 residues. The CDR3 region has the DNA TGCGCCAGCAGCTTGGCCGGGGGAGCTAACTATGGCTACACCTTC. It yields the protein CASSLAGGANYGYTF.

The CDR3 bases are TGTGCCAGTAGTATGGGCAGGGCCAACTACGAGCAGTACTTC. It specifies CASSMGRANYEQYF. The chain employs TRBV19 and TRBJ2-7, with D perhaps TRBD1 (5 bases). V lost 3 bases and J lost 3, with 12 bases in between. The CDR3 consists of 14 residues. The germline V gene encodes CDR1 LNHDA and CDR2 SQIVND (reference sequence).

The chain has TRBV10-2 and TRBJ2-1, with D unclear. The V gene lost 7 bases and the J gene lost 4 bases, with 8 bases spanning the gap. The length of the CDR3 is 12 residues. Germline-derived CDR1 and CDR2 are WSHSY and SAAADI. The chain's CDR3 is CASKLAYNEQFF. The CDR3 DNA reads TGCGCCAGCAAATTAGCTTACAATGAGCAGTTCTTC.

The chain uses TRBV6-5 and TRBJ1-2, with 7 bases identical to TRBD1. CDR3 length: 15 amino acids. Unmatched junction bases numbered 4, after V lost 0 bases and J lost 3 bases. Per germline, CDR1 MNHEY and CDR2 SVGAGI. CDR3 bases: TGTGCCAGCAGTTACTCGACAGGGCGCGACTATGGCTACACCTTC. This codes for CASSYSTGRDYGYTF.

The V gene is TRBV10-3, the J gene TRBJ1-1; maybe TRBD1 (5 bases). Germline CDR1 ENHRY, CDR2 SYGVKD. Between the trimmed V and J ends, which lost 2 bases and 0 bases, there was a span of 7 bases. The CDR3 contains 14 residues. DNA of the CDR3: TGTGCCATCAGTGAGACAGGAATGAACACTGAAGCTTTCTTT. Encoded protein: CAISETGMNTEAFF.

A word on this clone: Different DNA sequences within this sample yield the same CDR3. V usage is TRBV5-1 and J usage is TRBJ2-3; 7 bases align to TRBD2. CDR3 length equals 14 residues. The trim removed 2 bases at V and 0 bases at J, leaving 0 bases unmatched. Per the germline V gene, CDR1 is SGHRS and CDR2 is YFSETQ. The CDR3 DNA sequence: TGCGCCAGCAGCTTAGCGGGGAGCACAGATACGCAGTATTTT. Translated, it gives CASSLAGSTDTQYF.

This clone was seen a handful of times. The rearrangement joins TRBV6-4 to TRBJ2-2; 11 bases align to TRBD1. The CDR3 sequence is 14 residues long. J was trimmed by 10 bases and V by 6 bases; bases with no gene match: 7. The germline V gene encodes CDR1 MRHNA and CDR2 SNTAGT. The CDR3 nucleotides read TGTGCCAGCAGCCCGGACAGGGGGCCGACGGAGCTGTTTTTT. Translating it yields CASSPDRGPTELFF.

The chain employs TRBV28 and TRBJ2-7, with 10 bases matching TRBD2. The CDR3 has 17 amino acids. Germline loops: CDR1 MDHEN, CDR2 SYDVKM. Trimming cost V 6 bases and J 3 bases; bases outside gene matches: 14. CDR3 region: CASRLAGEDLGYYEQYF. The CDR3 bases are TGTGCCAGCAGGCTAGCGGGAGAAGATTTGGGGTACTACGAGCAGTACTTC.

This clone came up a few times. J is TRBJ1-5 and V is TRBV19; a possible D gene is TRBD1 (5 bases). CDR3 length: 14 residues. The V end lost 4 bases, the J end lost 5 bases, and 12 bases lay between the germline ends. From germline, CDR1 is LNHDA and CDR2 SQIVND (reference sequence). The CDR3 loop is CASSSPGGYQPQHF. The CDR3 nucleotides read TGTGCCAGTAGTAGCCCCGGGGGGTATCAGCCCCAGCATTTT. Full variable domain (rest looked up from reference TRBV19 and TRBJ1-5): DGGITQSPKYLFRKEGQNVTLSCEQNLNHDAMYWYRQDPGQGLRLIYYSQIVNDFQKGDIAEGYSVSREKKESFPLTVTSAQKNPTAFYLCASSSPGGYQPQHFGDGTRLSIL.

This clone has just one count. The rearrangement joins TRBV5-6 to TRBJ1-2; 9 bases are shared with TRBD1. From germline, CDR1 is SGHDT and CDR2 YYEEEE. The CDR3 extends over 15 amino acids. V lost 3 bases and J lost 2; bases outside the gene matches: 5. The CDR3 loop is CASSWGQGRNYGYTF. The CDR3 DNA is TGTGCCAGCAGCTGGGGACAGGGACGGAACTATGGCTACACCTTC.

This chain joins TRBV13 and TRBJ2-1, with 7 nucleotides matching TRBD2. The CDR3 is made up of 16 amino acids. Germline CDR1 is PRHDT and CDR2 is FYEKMQ (reference sequence). V was pared by 3 bases and J by 6 bases, with 11 bases of the junction left unmatched. In nucleotides, the CDR3 is TGTGCCAGCAGCTTCAGACGCGGGAGTGGGACCAATGAGCAGTTCTTC. This gives the protein CASSFRRGSGTNEQFF. The entire variable domain, with the rest obtained from reference TRBV13 and TRBJ2-1, is as follows: AAGVIQSPRHLIKEKRETATLKCYPIPRHDTVYWYQQGPGQDPQFLISFYEKMQSDKGSIPDRFSAQQFSDYHSELNMSSLELGDSALYFCASSFRRGSGTNEQFFGPGTRLTVL.

The gene calls are TRBV27 and TRBJ2-7; a possible D gene is TRBD1 (5 bases). The CDR3 loop spans 15 amino acids. V gave up 6 bases and J gave up 6 bases, with 21 bases separating them. Germline CDR1 MNHEY, CDR2 SMNVEV (reference sequence). This chain's CDR3 is CASRVWGSYSGEQYF. The DNA for the CDR3 is TGTGCCAGCAGGGTTTGGGGCTCCTACTCGGGCGAGCAGTACTTC.

This rearrangement joins TRBV10-3 to TRBJ2-5, with 8 bases matching TRBD2. This CDR3 contains 18 residues. The junction had 17 bases not matched to a gene; V was cut back by 3 bases and J by 5 bases. Germline CDR1 and CDR2: ENHRY and SYGVKD. CDR3 amino acids: CAISDPLGTRGLGETQYF. The CDR3 DNA reads as TGTGCCATCAGTGACCCGCTGGGGACTAGGGGTTTGGGGGAGACCCAGTACTTC.

The sample holds one count of this clone. The CDR3 reads CASSYGTGFTDTQYF. The CDR3 DNA reads as TGTGCCAGCAGTTATGGGACTGGGTTCACAGATACGCAGTATTTT. The V and J genes are TRBV9 and TRBJ2-3; TRBD2 is a possible D gene (6 bases). The germline V gene encodes CDR1 SGDLS and CDR2 YYNGEE. V lost 5 bases to trimming and J lost 2 bases, with 15 bases between them. The CDR3 has 15 residues.

The chain couples TRBV5-1 to TRBJ1-1, with 8 bases identical to TRBD1. CDR1 SGHRS and CDR2 YFSETQ come from the germline V gene. The CDR3 runs to 13 residues. The junction had 3 bases not matched to a gene; V was cut back by 4 bases and J by 4 bases. The CDR3 region has the DNA TGCGCCAGCAGCCTTGACAGGGGCACTGAAGCTTTCTTT. It specifies CASSLDRGTEAFF.

This chain joins TRBV5-1 and TRBJ2-3, with D maybe TRBD1 (5 bases). The CDR3 spans 18 residues. The V and J ends lost 0 bases and 5 bases respectively, with 22 bases between them. CDR1 SGHRS and CDR2 YFSETQ come from the germline V gene. CDR3 coding DNA: TGCGCCAGCAGCTTGGGTACAGGTTTGCGGATAGACGGAGATACGCAGTATTTT. As protein: CASSLGTGLRIDGDTQYF. Using reference TRBV5-1 and TRBJ2-3 for the parts outside the CDR3, the full variable domain is KAGVTQTPRYLIKTRGQQVTLSCSPISGHRSVSWYQQTPGQGLQFLFEYFSETQRNKGNFPGRFSGRQFSNSRSEMNVSTLELGDSALYLCASSLGTGLRIDGDTQYFGPGTRLTVL.

The rearrangement joins TRBV5-1 to TRBJ1-2, with 8 nucleotides matching TRBD1. CDR1 and CDR2 from the germline V gene are SGHRS and YFSETQ. This CDR3 is built from 13 residues. V lost 4 bases to trimming and J lost 4 bases; unmatched junction nucleotides: 3. The chain's CDR3 is CASSIGTGYGYTF. CDR3 in DNA: TGCGCCAGCAGCATCGGGACAGGCTATGGCTACACCTTC.

CDR3 DNA: TGTGCCAGCAGTGAAGTTCAGCGGCGGACTGAAGCTTTCTTT. Translating gives CASSEVQRRTEAFF. The rearrangement links TRBV6-1 to TRBJ1-1; D is uncertain. The V end was cut by 1 base, the J end by 5 bases, with 11 bases between. CDR3 size: 14 residues. Germline values: CDR1 MNHNS, CDR2 SASEGT.

The rearrangement joins TRBV10-3 to TRBJ2-6, with 8 nucleotides matching TRBD1. The ends lost 0 bases at V and 0 bases at J; junction bases unmatched: 10. The CDR3 runs to 20 residues. Germline CDR1 ENHRY, CDR2 SYGVKD. CDR3 region: CAISESILGQGLSGANVLTF. In nucleotides, the CDR3 is TGTGCCATCAGTGAGTCGATCCTAGGACAGGGCCTCTCTGGGGCCAACGTCCTGACTTTC.

This sequence joins TRBV4-2 and TRBJ2-3; no definite D call. Germline CDR1 LGHNA, CDR2 YNFKEQ. The V end lost 0 bases, the J end lost 9 bases, and 10 bases lay between the germline ends. The length of the CDR3 is 13 residues. This chain's CDR3 is CASSQDSSLTQYF. The DNA of the CDR3 is TGTGCCAGCAGCCAAGATAGCAGCCTCACGCAGTATTTT.

This chain joins TRBV5-1 and TRBJ2-5; D might be TRBD2 (5 bases). The J call is in doubt because the DNA end fits TRBJ2-7 better. The CDR3 sequence is 17 residues long. Looked up from germline, CDR1 is SGHRS and CDR2 is YFSETQ. CDR3 sequence: CASSLDPLDYRTREQYF. CDR3 nucleotide sequence: TGCGCCAGCAGCTTGGACCCCCTGGATTACCGGACTCGCGAGCAGTACTTC.

The rearrangement joins TRBV7-9 to TRBJ2-7, with 8 positions matching TRBD1. Germline V lookup: CDR1 SEHNR, CDR2 FQNEAQ (reference sequence). V dropped 5 bases and J dropped 6; count of bases not matched to a gene: 21. The CDR3 extends over 18 amino acids. Written as DNA, the CDR3 is TGTGCCAGCAGCAAAAGAACCCGATCGGACAGGGTAAGGACCGAGCAGTACTTC. Its protein product is CASSKRTRSDRVRTEQYF. The full variable domain, rest sourced from reference TRBV7-9 and TRBJ2-7, is DTGVSQNPRHKITKRGQNVTFRCDPISEHNRLYWYRQTLGQGPEFLTYFQNEAQLEKSRLLSDRFSAERPKGSFSTLEIQRTEQGDSAMYLCASSKRTRSDRVRTEQYFGPGTRLTVT.

The V gene is TRBV18, the J gene TRBJ2-5; D gene uncertain. The V end lost 2 bases, the J end lost 2 bases, and 6 bases lay between the germline ends. Per germline, CDR1 KGHSH and CDR2 LQKENI. The CDR3 loop spans 13 amino acids. In DNA form, the CDR3 reads TGTGCCAGCTCACCAAACAGTCAAGAGACCCAGTACTTC. It codes for CASSPNSQETQYF.

The chain recombines TRBV29-1 with TRBJ2-7; TRBD2 might be the D (6 bases). This CDR3 comprises 12 residues. Per germline, CDR1 SQVTM and CDR2 ANQGSEA. V lost 6 bases to trimming and J lost 7 bases, with 16 bases between them. The CDR3 reads CSVNPGTEEQYF. DNA for the CDR3: TGCAGCGTAAATCCGGGGACTGAAGAGCAGTACTTC.

The J gene is TRBJ2-2, the V gene TRBV5-4; D unclear. This CDR3 has 16 amino acids. V lost 1 base, J lost 2 bases, and 12 bases lay in between. Germline lookup yields CDR1 SGHNT and CDR2 YYREEE (reference sequence). CDR3 nucleotide sequence: TGTGCCAGCAGCTTGATGACATATACTAACACCGGGGAGCTGTTTTTT. Protein sequence: CASSLMTYTNTGELFF.